The rows below give T cell receptor beta chains drawn from one sample of a study of T cell responses to AZD1222 COVID-19 vaccine. Here immunoSEQ multiplex PCR was the method, and the copy in TCRdb shows in-frame clones only, minus some. There are nearly 200,000 clones in the sample; roughly 92% occur only once, and 0.9% to 1.1% lies in the top ten. Specimen: peripheral blood, collected 28 days after the second AZD1222 dose. The source of these receptors is an adult who received the AZD1222 COVID-19 vaccine. Both conserved end residues are part of each CDR3.

V,J,CDR3
TRBV9,TRBJ2-5,CASSVAGAPETQYF
TRBV5-8,TRBJ2-4,CASSLAQGAAKNIQYF
TRBV4-1,TRBJ2-2,CASSQDTRGNTGELFF
TRBV3-1/TRBV3-2,TRBJ2-2,CASSQRQGGELFF
TRBV7-3,TRBJ2-3,CASSSGTGADTQYF
TRBV5-5,TRBJ2-5,CASSLDLGKETQYF
TRBV4-2,TRBJ1-5,CASSEFINQPQHF
TRBV12-3/TRBV12-4,TRBJ1-1,CASSFFMNTEAFF
TRBV6-1,TRBJ2-7,CASSEARDRPSYEQYF
TRBV6-5,TRBJ2-7,CASSYSDRATYEQYF
TRBV5-1,TRBJ1-4,CASSFRESTNKQGAYEKLFF
TRBV20-1,TRBJ2-5,CSASPTSGGVETQYF
TRBV18,TRBJ1-2,CASSPTGLYGYTF
TRBV29-1,TRBJ1-1,CSVVGGMNTEAFF
TRBV20-1,TRBJ1-5,CSATSREAQHF
TRBV11-2,TRBJ1-5,CASSLGVHFNQPQHF
TRBV28,TRBJ1-1,CASTQMNTEAFF
TRBV3-1/TRBV3-2,TRBJ1-2,CASSQVEYGYTF
TRBV2,TRBJ1-3,CASSGDSPNTIYF
TRBV3-1/TRBV3-2,TRBJ2-1,CASSQGLGGEQFF
TRBV19,TRBJ2-5,CASNTGVRETQYF
TRBV11-2,TRBJ2-1,CASSFEQAPVEQFF
TRBV24-1,TRBJ2-5,CATSDPGTRGRETQYF
TRBV7-8,TRBJ1-1,CASSLAPGRRRAFF
TRBV3-1/TRBV3-2,TRBJ1-4,CASSQGRGEKLFF
TRBV5-6,TRBJ1-2,CASSLGTRPSPNYGYTF
TRBV2,TRBJ1-1,CASSELNTEAFF
TRBV4-2,TRBJ2-7,CASSQGDRQEQYF
TRBV6-1,TRBJ2-2,CASSDRYTGELFF
TRBV18,TRBJ2-1,CASSPPNEAPNEQFF
TRBV29-1,TRBJ2-7,CSVEGGTANPYEQYF
TRBV28,TRBJ2-1,CASSLTGQRNNEQFF
TRBV5-1,TRBJ1-6,CASSLNLVVNSPLHF
TRBV30,TRBJ2-5,CAWSVSAGMRETQYF
TRBV11-2,TRBJ1-2,CASSTTQRQGTHGYTF
TRBV3-1/TRBV3-2,TRBJ2-7,CASSQPQDDEQYF
TRBV27,TRBJ1-6,CAAGRQADSYNSPLHF
TRBV2,TRBJ2-7,CATGQFLYEQYF
TRBV15,TRBJ2-3,CATSGMAGSDTQYF
TRBV4-1,TRBJ1-4,CASSQDPKPGRGGEKLFF
TRBV3-1/TRBV3-2,TRBJ2-2,CASSLGQVNTGELFF
TRBV12-5,TRBJ2-1,CASGLQGGVDEQFF
TRBV11-2,TRBJ1-1,CASSLSQALNTEAFF
TRBV6-2/TRBV6-3,TRBJ1-1,CASSYGQNTEAFF
TRBV5-8,TRBJ1-4,CASSFQQGSEKLFF